This section outlines one TCR beta chain sequence together with its context. Its antigen is as yet unknown. The source of the sample is a study of shared clonotypes between healthy human individuals. The germline CDR1 and CDR2 sequences are ENHRY and SYGVKD. After removal of 8 bases from V and 0 bases from J, the junction contained 8 bases not matched to a gene. The CDR3 spans 15 residues. Naive CD8 isolation took CD45RO-negative cells positively selected for CCR7 and excluded terminally differentiated effector memory CD45RA+ cells. Several immunoSEQ 96-well plates shared each subset's DNA, each plate a replicate. Authors' data handling: Junction-only sequences produced by ImmunoSEQ had no quality scores, so filtering differed. Only in-frame clones appear in the TCRdb table, and some are missing; sequencing was by immunoSEQ multiplex PCR. V and J calls and clone size are given by that table; D and trimming were obtained from the DNA. The sample lists roughly 2,000,000 clones; just over 90% were seen once.

Points from the study as a whole: Shared clonotypes across all four donors exceeded non-shared ones in generation probability.

The chain couples TRBV10-3 to TRBJ2-3, with TRBD2 matching 7 bases. The sequenced sample was naive CD8+ T cells from PBMCs. This TCR derives from a man younger than 30 in good health. Some clones in this sample may be carry-over from other donors' samples. The CDR3 DNA sequence: TGTGCCATCCATAGCGGGCAAACTAGCACAGATACGCAGTATTTT. Amino acid sequence: CAIHSGQTSTDTQYF.